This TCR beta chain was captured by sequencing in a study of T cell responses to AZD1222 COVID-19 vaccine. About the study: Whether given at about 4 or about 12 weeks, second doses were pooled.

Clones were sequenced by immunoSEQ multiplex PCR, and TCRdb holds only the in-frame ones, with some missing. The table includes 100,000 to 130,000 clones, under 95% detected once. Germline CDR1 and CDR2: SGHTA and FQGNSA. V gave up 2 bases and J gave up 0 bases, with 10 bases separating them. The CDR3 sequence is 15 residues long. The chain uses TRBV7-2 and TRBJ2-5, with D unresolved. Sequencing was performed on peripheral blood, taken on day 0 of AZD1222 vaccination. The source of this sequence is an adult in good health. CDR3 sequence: CASSLQVSYQETQYF. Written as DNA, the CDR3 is TGTGCCAGCAGCTTACAAGTATCGTACCAAGAGACCCAGTACTTC.